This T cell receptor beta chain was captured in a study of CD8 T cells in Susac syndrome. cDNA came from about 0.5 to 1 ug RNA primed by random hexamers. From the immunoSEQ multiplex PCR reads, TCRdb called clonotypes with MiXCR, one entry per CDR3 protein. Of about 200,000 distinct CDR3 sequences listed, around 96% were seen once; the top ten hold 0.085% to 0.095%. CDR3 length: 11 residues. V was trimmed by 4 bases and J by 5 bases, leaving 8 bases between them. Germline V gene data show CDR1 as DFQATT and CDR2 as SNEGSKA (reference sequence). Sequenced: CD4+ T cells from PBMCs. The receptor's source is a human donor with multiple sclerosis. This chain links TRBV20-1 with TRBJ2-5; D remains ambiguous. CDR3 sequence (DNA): TGCAGTGCTAAAATGGGTGAGACCCAGTACTTC. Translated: CSAKMGETQYF.